What follows is one T cell receptor beta chain and its context. The data originate from a study of blood T cell repertoires in COVID-19. Study at large: There were acute and convalescent COVID-19 samples, and they came from the United States, Italy and Spain. T cells, B-cell-depleted T cells, or PBMCs provided the cDNA or gDNA that served as material.

Under the authors' procedure: By means of reference gene primer amplification, nucleated cell counts were estimated. The method was immunoSEQ multiplex PCR; TCRdb's version includes in-frame clones alone and lacks a portion of them. V, J and clone size derive from that table, while D and trimming were established from the DNA sequence. The table lists roughly 200,000 clones, around 90% of them singletons. The CDR3 totals 16 residues. Trimming removed 3 bases at V and 0 bases at J, with 12 bases between. The V gene's germline CDR1 is MGHRA and CDR2 YSYEKL. This receptor was identified in a man over 45 with acute or convalescent COVID-19. V usage is TRBV4-1 and J usage is TRBJ2-4; D perhaps matches TRBD1 (5 bases). The sequenced sample consisted of peripheral blood. CDR3: CASSHRAGLAKNIQYF. For the CDR3, the DNA is TGCGCCAGCAGCCACAGGGCAGGCCTAGCCAAAAACATTCAGTACTTC.